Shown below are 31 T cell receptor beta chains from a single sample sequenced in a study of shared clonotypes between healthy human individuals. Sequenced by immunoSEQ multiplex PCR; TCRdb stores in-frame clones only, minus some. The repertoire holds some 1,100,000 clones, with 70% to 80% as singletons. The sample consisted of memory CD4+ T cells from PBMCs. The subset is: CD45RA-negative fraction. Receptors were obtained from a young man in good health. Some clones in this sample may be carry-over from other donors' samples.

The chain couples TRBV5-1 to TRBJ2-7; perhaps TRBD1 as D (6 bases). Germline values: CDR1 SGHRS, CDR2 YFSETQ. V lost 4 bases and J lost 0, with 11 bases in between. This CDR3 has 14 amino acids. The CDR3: CASSGQGISYEQYF. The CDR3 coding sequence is TGCGCCAGCAGCGGGCAGGGGATCTCCTACGAGCAGTACTTC.

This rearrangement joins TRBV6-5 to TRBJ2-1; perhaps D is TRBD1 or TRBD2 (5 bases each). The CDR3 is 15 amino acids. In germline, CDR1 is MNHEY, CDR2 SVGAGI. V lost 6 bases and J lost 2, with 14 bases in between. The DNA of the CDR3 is TGTGCCAGCAGCCCCAGGGACCTAACCTACAATGAGCAGTTCTTC. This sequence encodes CASSPRDLTYNEQFF.

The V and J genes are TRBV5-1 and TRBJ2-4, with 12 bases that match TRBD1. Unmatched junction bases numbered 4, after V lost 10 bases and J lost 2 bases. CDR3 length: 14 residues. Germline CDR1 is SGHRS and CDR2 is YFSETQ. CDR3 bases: TGCGCCTCAGGGACAGGGGGCACCAAAAACATTCAGTACTTC. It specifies CASGTGGTKNIQYF.

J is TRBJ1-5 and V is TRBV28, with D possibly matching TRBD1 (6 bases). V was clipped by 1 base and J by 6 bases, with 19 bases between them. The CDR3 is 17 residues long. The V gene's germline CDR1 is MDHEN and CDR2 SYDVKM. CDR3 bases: TGTGCCAGCAGTTTATTTGGGGGCAATTCTGGTTTTCAGCCCCAGCATTTT. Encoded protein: CASSLFGGNSGFQPQHF.

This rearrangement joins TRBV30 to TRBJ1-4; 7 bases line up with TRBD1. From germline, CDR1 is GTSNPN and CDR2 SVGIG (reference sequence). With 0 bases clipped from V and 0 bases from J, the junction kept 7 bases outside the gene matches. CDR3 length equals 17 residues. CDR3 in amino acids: CAWSVNRGHATNEKLFF. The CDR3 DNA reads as TGTGCCTGGAGTGTTAACAGGGGCCATGCAACTAATGAAAAACTGTTTTTT.

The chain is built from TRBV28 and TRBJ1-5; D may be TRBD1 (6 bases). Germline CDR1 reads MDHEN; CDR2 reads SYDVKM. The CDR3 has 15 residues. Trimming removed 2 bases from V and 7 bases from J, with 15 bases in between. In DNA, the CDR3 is TGTGCCAGCAGTTTAGGGTTGTCAGGGGAACAGCCCCAGCATTTT. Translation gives CASSLGLSGEQPQHF.

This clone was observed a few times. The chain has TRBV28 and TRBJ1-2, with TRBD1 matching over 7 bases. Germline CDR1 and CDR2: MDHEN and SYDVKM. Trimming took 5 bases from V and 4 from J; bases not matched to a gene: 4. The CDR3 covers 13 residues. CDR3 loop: CASSNWDSYGYTF. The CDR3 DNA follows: TGTGCCAGCAGTAACTGGGACAGCTATGGCTACACCTTC.

As DNA, the CDR3 is TGCAGCGTTGAATTCCGGGCGGGAGTTGATGAGCAGTTCTTC. Translating gives CSVEFRAGVDEQFF. The chain combines TRBV29-1 with TRBJ2-1; TRBD2 matches at 7 bases. Germline CDR1 SQVTM, CDR2 ANQGSEA. Trimming at V came to 2 bases and at J to 8 bases, leaving 9 bases not matched to a gene. The CDR3 has 14 residues.

CDR3 nucleotide sequence: TGTGCCAGTAGTGCACGAAGGGGTTCTCCCACTGAAGCTTTCTTT. It encodes CASSARRGSPTEAFF. The chain couples TRBV19 to TRBJ1-1; a possible D gene is TRBD1 (5 bases). CDR1 is LNHDA and CDR2 is SQIVND in the germline V gene (reference sequence). V lost 5 bases and J lost 4, with 17 bases in between. CDR3 length equals 15 residues. The variable domain in full, with the rest retrieved from reference TRBV19 and TRBJ1-1, is DGGITQSPKYLFRKEGQNVTLSCEQNLNHDAMYWYRQDPGQGLRLIYYSQIVNDFQKGDIAEGYSVSREKKESFPLTVTSAQKNPTAFYLCASSARRGSPTEAFFGQGTRLTVV.

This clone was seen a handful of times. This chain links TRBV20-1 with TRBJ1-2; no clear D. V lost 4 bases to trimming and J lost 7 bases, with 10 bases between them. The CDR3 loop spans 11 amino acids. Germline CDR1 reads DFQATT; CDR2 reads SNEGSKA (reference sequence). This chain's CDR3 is CSAKLRFGYTF. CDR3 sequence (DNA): TGCAGTGCTAAATTGCGTTTTGGCTACACCTTC.

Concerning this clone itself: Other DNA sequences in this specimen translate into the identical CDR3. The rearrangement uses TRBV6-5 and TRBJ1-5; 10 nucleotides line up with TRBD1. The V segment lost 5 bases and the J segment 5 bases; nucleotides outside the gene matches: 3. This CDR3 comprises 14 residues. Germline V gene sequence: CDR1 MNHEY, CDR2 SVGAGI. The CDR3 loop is CASSRTGGDQPQHF. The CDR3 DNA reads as TGTGCCAGCAGTCGGACAGGGGGGGATCAGCCCCAGCATTTT.

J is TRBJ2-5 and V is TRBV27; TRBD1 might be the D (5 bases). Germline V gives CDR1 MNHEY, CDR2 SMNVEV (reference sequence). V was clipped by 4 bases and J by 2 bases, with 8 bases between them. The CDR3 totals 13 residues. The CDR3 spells CASSSQVQETQYF. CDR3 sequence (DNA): TGTGCCAGCAGTTCACAGGTTCAAGAGACCCAGTACTTC.

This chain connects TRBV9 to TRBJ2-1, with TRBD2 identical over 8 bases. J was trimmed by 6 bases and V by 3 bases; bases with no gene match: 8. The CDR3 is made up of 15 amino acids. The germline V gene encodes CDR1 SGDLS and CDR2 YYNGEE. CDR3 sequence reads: CASSELGTSGNEQFF. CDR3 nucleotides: TGTGCCAGCAGCGAGTTGGGAACTAGCGGCAATGAGCAGTTCTTC.

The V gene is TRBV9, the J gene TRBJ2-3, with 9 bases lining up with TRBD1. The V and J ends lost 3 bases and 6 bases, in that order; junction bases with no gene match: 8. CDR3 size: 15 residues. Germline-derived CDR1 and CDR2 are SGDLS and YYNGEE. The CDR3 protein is CASSGQGDHFDTQYF. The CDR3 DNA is TGTGCCAGCAGCGGACAGGGGGATCATTTTGATACGCAGTATTTT.

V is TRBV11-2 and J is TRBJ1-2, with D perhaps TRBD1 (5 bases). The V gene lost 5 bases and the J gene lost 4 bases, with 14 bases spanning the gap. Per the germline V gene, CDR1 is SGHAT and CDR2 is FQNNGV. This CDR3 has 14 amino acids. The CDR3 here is CASSPGAGGYGYTF. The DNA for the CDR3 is TGTGCCAGCAGCCCCGGGGCCGGGGGCTATGGCTACACCTTC.

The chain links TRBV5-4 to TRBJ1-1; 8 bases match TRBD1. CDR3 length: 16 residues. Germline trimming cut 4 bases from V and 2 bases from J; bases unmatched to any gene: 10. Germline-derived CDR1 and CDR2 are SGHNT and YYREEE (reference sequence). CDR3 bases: TGTGCCAGCAGCGGGGGATACAGGGGGGGCAACACTGAAGCTTTCTTT. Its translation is CASSGGYRGGNTEAFF.

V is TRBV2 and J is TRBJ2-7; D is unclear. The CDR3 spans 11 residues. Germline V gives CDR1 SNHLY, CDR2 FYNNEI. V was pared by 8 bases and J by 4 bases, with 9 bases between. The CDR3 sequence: CASCFGYEQYF. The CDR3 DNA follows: TGTGCCAGCTGTTTCGGTTACGAGCAGTACTTC. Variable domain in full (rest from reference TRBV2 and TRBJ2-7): EPEVTQTPSHQVTQMGQEVILRCVPISNHLYFYWYRQILGQKVEFLVSFYNNEISEKSEIFDDQFSVERPDGSNFTLKIRSTKLEDSAMYFCASCFGYEQYFGPGTRLTVT.

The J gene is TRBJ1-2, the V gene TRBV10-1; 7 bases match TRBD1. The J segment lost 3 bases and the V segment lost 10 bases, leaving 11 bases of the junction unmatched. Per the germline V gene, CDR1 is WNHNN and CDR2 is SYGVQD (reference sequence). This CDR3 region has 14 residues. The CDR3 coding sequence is TGCGCCACCACGGGGACAGCTAGACACTATGGCTACACCTTC. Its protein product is CATTGTARHYGYTF.

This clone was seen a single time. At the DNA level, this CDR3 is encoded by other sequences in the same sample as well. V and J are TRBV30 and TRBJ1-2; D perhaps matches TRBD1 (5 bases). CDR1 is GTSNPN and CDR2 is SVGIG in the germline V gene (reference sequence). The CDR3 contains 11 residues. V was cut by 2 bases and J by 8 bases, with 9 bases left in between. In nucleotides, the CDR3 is TGTGCCTGGAGTCAGGGATCAGGCTACACCTTC. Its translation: CAWSQGSGYTF.

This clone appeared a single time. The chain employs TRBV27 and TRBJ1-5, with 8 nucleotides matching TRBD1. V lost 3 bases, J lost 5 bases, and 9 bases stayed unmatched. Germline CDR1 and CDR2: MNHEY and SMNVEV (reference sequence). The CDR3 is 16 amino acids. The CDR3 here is CASSFYRQGRYQPQHF. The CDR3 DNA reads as TGTGCCAGCAGTTTCTACCGACAGGGGAGGTATCAGCCCCAGCATTTT.

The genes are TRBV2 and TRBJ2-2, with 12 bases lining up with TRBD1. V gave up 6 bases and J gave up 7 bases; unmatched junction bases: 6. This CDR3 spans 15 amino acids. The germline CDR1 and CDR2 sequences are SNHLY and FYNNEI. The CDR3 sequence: CASSVGQGAGGELFF. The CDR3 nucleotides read TGTGCCAGCAGCGTGGGACAGGGGGCAGGCGGGGAGCTGTTTTTT.

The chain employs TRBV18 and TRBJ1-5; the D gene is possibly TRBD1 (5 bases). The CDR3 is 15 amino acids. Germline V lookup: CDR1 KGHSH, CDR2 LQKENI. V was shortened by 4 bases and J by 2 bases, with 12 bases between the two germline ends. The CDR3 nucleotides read TGTGCCAGCTCACTTGACCAGGGTGGCAATCAGCCCCAGCATTTT. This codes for CASSLDQGGNQPQHF.

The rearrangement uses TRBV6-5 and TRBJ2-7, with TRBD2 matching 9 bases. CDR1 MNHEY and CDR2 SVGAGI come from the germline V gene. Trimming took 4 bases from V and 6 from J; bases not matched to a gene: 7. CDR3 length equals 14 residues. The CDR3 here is CASSSSGRGGEQYF. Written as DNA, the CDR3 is TGTGCCAGCAGTTCTAGCGGGCGGGGGGGCGAGCAGTACTTC.

The DNA of the CDR3 is TGTGCCAGCAGTTTTACGGCTGATTACGGGGATGAGCAGTTCTTC. As protein: CASSFTADYGDEQFF. This chain uses TRBV27 with TRBJ2-1; TRBD2 is a possible D gene (5 bases). V shed 3 bases and J shed 8 bases, with 17 bases lying between them. Germline values: CDR1 MNHEY, CDR2 SMNVEV (reference sequence). CDR3 length: 15 amino acids.

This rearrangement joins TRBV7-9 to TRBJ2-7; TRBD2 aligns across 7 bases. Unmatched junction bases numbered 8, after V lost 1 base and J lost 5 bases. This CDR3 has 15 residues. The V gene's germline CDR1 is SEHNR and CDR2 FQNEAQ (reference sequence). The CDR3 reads CASSLGLGGPDEQYF. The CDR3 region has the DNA TGTGCCAGCAGCTTAGGATTGGGAGGGCCGGACGAGCAGTACTTC.

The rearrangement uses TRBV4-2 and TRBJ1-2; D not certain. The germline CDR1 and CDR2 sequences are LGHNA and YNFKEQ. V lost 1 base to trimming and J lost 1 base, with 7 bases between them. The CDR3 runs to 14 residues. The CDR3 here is CASSQAGGNYGYTF. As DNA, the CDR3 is TGTGCCAGCAGCCAAGCAGGCGGTAACTATGGCTACACCTTC.

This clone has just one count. For the CDR3, the DNA is TGTGCCAGCAGCTTAAGGGGTGGGACTCCCTCCGAGCAGTACTTC. This codes for CASSLRGGTPSEQYF. The gene calls are TRBV7-3 and TRBJ2-7, with a possible D match to TRBD2 (6 bases). The ends were cut back, 1 base at V and 6 bases at J, with 16 bases in the middle. Germline CDR1 SGHTA, CDR2 FQGTGA. The CDR3 loop spans 15 amino acids.

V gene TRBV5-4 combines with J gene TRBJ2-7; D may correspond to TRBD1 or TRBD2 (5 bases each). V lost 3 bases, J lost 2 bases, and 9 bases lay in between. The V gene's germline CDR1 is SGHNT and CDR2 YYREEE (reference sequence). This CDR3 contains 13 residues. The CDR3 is CASSSLGPYEQYF. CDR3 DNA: TGTGCCAGCAGCTCGCTGGGACCCTACGAGCAGTACTTC. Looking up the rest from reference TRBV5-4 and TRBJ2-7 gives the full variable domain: ETGVTQSPTHLIKTRGQQVTLRCSSQSGHNTVSWYQQALGQGPQFIFQYYREEENGRGNFPPRFSGLQFPNYSSELNVNALELDDSALYLCASSSLGPYEQYFGPGTRLTVT.

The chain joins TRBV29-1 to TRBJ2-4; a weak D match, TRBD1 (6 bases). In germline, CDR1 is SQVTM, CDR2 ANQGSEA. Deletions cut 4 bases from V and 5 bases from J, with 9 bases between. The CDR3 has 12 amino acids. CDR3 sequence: CSVVGAENIQYF. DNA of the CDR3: TGCAGCGTTGTGGGGGCGGAAAACATTCAGTACTTC. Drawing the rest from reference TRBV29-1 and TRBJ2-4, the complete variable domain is SAVISQKPSRDICQRGTSLTIQCQVDSQVTMMFWYRQQPGQSLTLIATANQGSEATYESGFVIDKFPISRPNLTFSTLTVSNMSPEDSSIYLCSVVGAENIQYFGAGTRLSVL.

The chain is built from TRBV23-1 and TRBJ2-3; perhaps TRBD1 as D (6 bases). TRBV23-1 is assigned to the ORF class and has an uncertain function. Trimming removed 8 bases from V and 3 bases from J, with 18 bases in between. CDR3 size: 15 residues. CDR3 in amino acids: CASSRQDSRTDTQYF. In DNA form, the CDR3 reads TGCGCCAGCTCCCGTCAGGACAGCAGGACAGATACGCAGTATTTT.

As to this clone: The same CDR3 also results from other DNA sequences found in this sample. CDR3 bases: TGCGCCAGCAGCTTGGGGTCTGGGCTCGACTATGGCTACACCTTC. Translating it yields CASSLGSGLDYGYTF. This sequence joins TRBV5-1 and TRBJ1-2; D is unclear. The ends were cut back, 0 bases at V and 3 bases at J, with 12 bases in the middle. Per germline, CDR1 SGHRS and CDR2 YFSETQ. This CDR3 comprises 15 residues.